Below, one T cell receptor (beta chain) is given with its context. These data originate in a study of CD8 T cells in Susac syndrome. With random hexamers, about 0.45 to 1 ug RNA was reverse transcribed. The immunoSEQ assay covered 54 Vbeta and 13 Jbeta segments for CDR3. TCRdb called the immunoSEQ multiplex PCR reads again in MiXCR, with one record for every CDR3 protein. Of roughly 150,000 distinct CDR3 sequences in the sample, 95% to 96% were seen once. TCR beta was sequenced from blood CD8+ and CD4+ T cells. It was negative isolation that provided the CD8+ and CD4+ T cells, whereas TEMRA cells were enriched by FACS. There are 14 residues in the CDR3. Trimming removed 3 bases from V and 6 bases from J; junction bases left unmatched: 3. The V gene's germline CDR1 is SGHRS and CDR2 YFSETQ.

The sample consisted of CD8+ T cells from PBMCs. The clonotype originates from a human donor with multiple sclerosis. The chain joins TRBV5-1 to TRBJ1-4, with 9 bases identical to TRBD1. Here the CDR3 DNA reads TGCGCCAGCAGCTGGGGACAGGGCTATGAAAAACTGTTTTTT. This encodes CASSWGQGYEKLFF.